The entry below gives a single T cell receptor beta chain sequence along with its context. Antigen: not known. It was 5'RACE with constant-segment primers that produced the TCR alpha and TCR beta cDNA libraries, which carried sample barcodes and UMIs. A single record per CDR3 protein comes from TCRdb applying MiXCR to the 5' RACE reads. This table has around 390,000 distinct CDR3 sequences, roughly 15% appearing once. The source of the sample is a study of T-cell memory formation after mild COVID-19. Study-level results: Clones that contracted from day 15 to 85 were balanced CD4/CD8, while later expanders leaned CD4+. Nothing confirmed that second-wave clones peaking on day 37 were specific for SARS-CoV-2.

Germline V gene data show CDR1 as SGHRS and CDR2 as YFSETQ. V lost 3 bases and J lost 7; bases outside the gene matches: 18. This CDR3 is built from 19 residues. This chain joins TRBV5-1 and TRBJ2-1; 11 bases are shared with TRBD2. The specimen was PBMCs or a T cell subset sorted from them (not recorded which). The origin of this receptor is a man in his late teens or twenties who had mild COVID-19 (a few samples of this study predate the infection). Cell type and time point are not known. CDR3 bases: TGCGCCAGCAGCTACTACCCAGGACTAGCGGGCGCGGAGAGTAATGAGCAGTTCTTC. Amino acid sequence: CASSYYPGLAGAESNEQFF. The whole variable domain, filled in from reference TRBV5-1 and TRBJ2-1, reads KAGVTQTPRYLIKTRGQQVTLSCSPISGHRSVSWYQQTPGQGLQFLFEYFSETQRNKGNFPGRFSGRQFSNSRSEMNVSTLELGDSALYLCASSYYPGLAGAESNEQFFGPGTRLTVL.